The 14 T cell receptor beta chains below come from one sample, sequenced in a study of immune cell composition in non-small cell lung cancer. Here immunoSEQ multiplex PCR was the method, and the copy in TCRdb shows in-frame clones only, minus some. The sample carries 5,000 or so clones, roughly three quarters recorded once. The sample consisted of lung tumor tissue. Receptors were obtained from a human donor with non-small cell lung cancer.

The chain links TRBV5-1 to TRBJ1-2; D gene unclear. The CDR3 runs to 13 residues. Between the trimmed V and J ends, which lost 5 bases and 3 bases, there was a span of 11 bases. Germline loops: CDR1 SGHRS, CDR2 YFSETQ. The CDR3 loop is CASSLRVDYGYTF. Here the CDR3 DNA reads TGCGCCAGCAGTCTGCGGGTAGACTATGGCTACACCTTC.

This clone appeared a single time. V usage is TRBV6-5 and J usage is TRBJ1-1; 12 bases match TRBD1. Germline V gene lookup returns CDR1 MNHEY and CDR2 SVGAGI. The V and J ends lost 2 bases and 0 bases, in that order; junction bases with no gene match: 1. This CDR3 is built from 16 residues. The CDR3 here is CASSYGTGGMNTEAFF. The CDR3 nucleotides read TGTGCCAGCAGTTACGGGACAGGGGGCATGAACACTGAAGCTTTCTTT.

CDR3 in DNA: TGCGCCAGCAGCTACCGGACTAGCGGGAGGACCAACCATGAGCAGTTCTTC. Translation gives CASSYRTSGRTNHEQFF. The chain couples TRBV5-1 to TRBJ2-1; 14 bases agree with TRBD2. This CDR3 contains 17 residues. With V trimmed by 3 bases and J by 8 bases, 10 bases remained unmatched. The germline V gene encodes CDR1 SGHRS and CDR2 YFSETQ.

The chain combines TRBV4-1 with TRBJ2-5; no reliable D call. Trimming cost V 0 bases and J 0 bases, with 8 bases left between them. CDR1 and CDR2 from the germline V gene are MGHRA and YSYEKL. This CDR3 is 15 amino acids long. The CDR3 sequence: CASSQDPEDQETQYF. DNA of the CDR3: TGCGCCAGCAGCCAAGATCCAGAGGACCAAGAGACCCAGTACTTC.

This chain joins TRBV19 and TRBJ1-2, with 9 bases identical to TRBD1. Trimming cost V 10 bases and J 5 bases; bases outside gene matches: 11. The CDR3 is 14 amino acids. The germline V gene encodes CDR1 LNHDA and CDR2 SQIVND (reference sequence). CDR3 sequence (DNA): TGTGCCACGGGAACAGGGGGCTTCGGATATGGCTACACCTTC. Encoded protein: CATGTGGFGYGYTF.

This sequence joins TRBV7-2 and TRBJ2-2, with TRBD1 matching over 9 bases. Germline CDR1 and CDR2: SGHTA and FQGNSA. V shed 1 base, J shed 4 bases, and the junction held 7 bases outside the gene matches. The CDR3 has 17 residues. The CDR3 spells CASSLGIGTGPTGELFF. The CDR3 nucleotides read TGTGCCAGCAGCTTAGGGATCGGGACAGGGCCCACCGGGGAGCTGTTTTTT.

The chain links TRBV10-1 to TRBJ2-5, with 7 nucleotides matching TRBD1. Trimming cost V 0 bases and J 2 bases; bases outside gene matches: 3. The V gene's germline CDR1 is WNHNN and CDR2 SYGVQD (reference sequence). The CDR3 is 15 residues long. CDR3 residues: CASSESGGPQETQYF. The CDR3 nucleotides are TGCGCCAGCAGTGAGTCAGGGGGCCCGCAAGAGACCCAGTACTTC.

The DNA for the CDR3 is TGCAGCATACAGGGGCACTCCTACGAGCAGTACTTC. Its translation is CSIQGHSYEQYF. The chain employs TRBV29-1 and TRBJ2-7; TRBD1 matches 7 bases. V dropped 8 bases and J dropped 0; count of bases not matched to a gene: 4. CDR3 size: 12 residues. Germline CDR1 and CDR2: SQVTM and ANQGSEA.

This rearrangement joins TRBV5-1 to TRBJ2-7; 9 bases line up with TRBD2. The CDR3 is 18 amino acids. CDR1 is SGHRS, CDR2 YFSETQ, per germline. The ends lost 6 bases at V and 5 bases at J; junction bases unmatched: 21. CDR3 sequence: CASTPAGTRLAGRNEQYF. The DNA of the CDR3 is TGCGCCAGCACCCCGGCCGGGACCAGGCTAGCGGGACGAAACGAGCAGTACTTC.

To note about this clone: The junction departs from germline at one end; a sequencing error may be responsible. The gene calls are TRBV29-1 and TRBJ2-3, with D perhaps TRBD1 (7 bases). Germline V gives CDR1 SQVTM, CDR2 ANQGSEA. There are 14 residues in the CDR3. The CDR3 protein is CSVEDNAGTDMQYF. DNA of the CDR3: TGCAGCGTTGAAGACAATGCGGGGACAGATATGCAGTATTTT.

This chain links TRBV10-1 with TRBJ2-7; 7 bases align to TRBD1. The CDR3 length is 14 residues. J gave up 5 bases and V 2 bases, and 6 bases lay outside the gene matches. CDR1 and CDR2 (germline): WNHNN, SYGVQD (reference sequence). CDR3 region: CASSENPTGDEQYF. The CDR3 nucleotides read TGCGCCAGCAGTGAGAACCCCACAGGGGACGAGCAGTACTTC.

Here the CDR3 reads CASSTGRRDTDTQYF. DNA for the CDR3: TGTGCCAGCAGCACGGGGCGGAGGGACACAGATACGCAGTATTTT. This chain uses TRBV9 with TRBJ2-3; possible D gene TRBD2, 6 bases. With 4 bases removed from V and 2 bases from J, the gap between germline ends came to 14 bases. This CDR3 spans 15 amino acids. Germline values: CDR1 SGDLS, CDR2 YYNGEE.

This chain links TRBV29-1 with TRBJ2-1; TRBD2 matches 11 bases. V trimming: 4 bases; J trimming: 8 bases; junction bases outside the gene matches: 7. From germline, CDR1 is SQVTM and CDR2 ANQGSEA. This CDR3 comprises 14 residues. The chain's CDR3 is CSVAVTSGIDEQFF. The DNA of the CDR3 is TGCAGCGTTGCGGTGACTAGCGGGATCGATGAGCAGTTCTTC.

V usage is TRBV27 and J usage is TRBJ2-7; 9 positions agree with TRBD2. Trimming at V came to 3 bases and at J to 2 bases, leaving 8 bases not matched to a gene. The CDR3 is made up of 16 amino acids. Germline assignment: CDR1 MNHEY and CDR2 SMNVEV (reference sequence). The CDR3, as DNA: TGTGCCAGCAGTTTGCATACTAGCGGGTCTCCCTACGAGCAGTACTTC. It translates to CASSLHTSGSPYEQYF.